The 13 T cell receptor beta chains given below trace back to one sample, sequenced in a study of fetal regulatory T cell absence and autoimmunity. Using immunoSEQ multiplex PCR, the repertoire was profiled, and TCRdb retains in-frame clones only, with some absent. The data contain approximately 94,000 clones, 72% of them singletons. Sequencing used pancreas tissue. The receptors shown here come from a male donor with IPEX syndrome.

V gene TRBV29-1 combines with J gene TRBJ1-1, with no clear D. Trimming took 4 bases from V and 8 from J, leaving 32 bases between them. The CDR3 contains 18 residues. CDR1 is SQVTM, CDR2 ANQGSEA, per germline. The CDR3: CSVVSRGLRSPLLREAFF. The CDR3 bases are TGCAGCGTTGTATCCCGTGGGCTTAGGAGTCCCCTGTTAAGAGAAGCTTTCTTT.

The chain has TRBV30 and TRBJ2-1, with a tentative D call TRBD1 (6 bases). Per germline, CDR1 GTSNPN and CDR2 SVGIG (reference sequence). V was trimmed by 6 bases and J by 4 bases, leaving 10 bases between them. CDR3 size: 12 residues. The CDR3 is CACSRGYNEQFF. Written as DNA, the CDR3 is TGTGCCTGTTCTAGGGGGTACAATGAGCAGTTCTTC.

There are a few counts of this clone. The chain combines TRBV7-9 with TRBJ2-7; 10 nucleotides agree with TRBD2. Looked up from germline, CDR1 is SEHNR and CDR2 is FQNEAQ (reference sequence). J was trimmed by 2 bases and V by 4 bases; bases with no gene match: 5. The CDR3 sequence is 15 residues long. The CDR3 region has the DNA TGTGCCAGCAGCTCCTCAGCGGGAGGGCCCTACGAGCAGTACTTC. Its translation: CASSSSAGGPYEQYF.

A word on this clone: Other nucleotide sequences from this sample produce the same CDR3. The rearrangement joins TRBV29-1 to TRBJ1-1, with 8 nucleotides matching TRBD1. The CDR3 consists of 12 residues. Per germline, CDR1 SQVTM and CDR2 ANQGSEA. V shed 3 bases, J shed 11 bases, and the junction held 8 bases outside the gene matches. The DNA for the CDR3 is TGCAGCGTTGAGACAGGGGAAGGTGAGGCTTTCTTT. Protein: CSVETGEGEAFF.

The chain has TRBV6-5 and TRBJ1-1; D is ambiguous. V dropped 6 bases and J dropped 7 bases, with 18 bases sitting between them. Germline-derived CDR1 and CDR2 are MNHEY and SVGAGI. The CDR3 sequence is 14 residues long. CDR3 loop: CASSPGIPDIEAFF. The CDR3 DNA is TGTGCCAGCAGCCCTGGGATTCCTGATATTGAAGCTTTCTTT.

J is TRBJ2-1 and V is TRBV18, with D perhaps being TRBD1 or TRBD2 (5 bases each). Germline CDR1 reads KGHSH; CDR2 reads LQKENI. V lost 5 bases, J lost 4 bases, and 18 bases lay in between. This CDR3 region has 16 residues. CDR3 amino acids: CASSATKGPTYNEQFF. The CDR3 DNA reads as TGTGCCAGCTCAGCCACAAAGGGACCCACTTACAATGAGCAGTTCTTC.

V usage is TRBV30 and J usage is TRBJ1-2; maybe TRBD1 (5 bases). The CDR3 has 13 residues. Trimming shortened V by 2 bases and J by 7 bases, and 14 bases separated the two germline ends. Looked up from germline, CDR1 is GTSNPN and CDR2 is SVGIG (reference sequence). CDR3 loop: CAWSQGDWGGYTF. DNA for the CDR3: TGTGCCTGGAGTCAAGGGGATTGGGGTGGCTACACCTTC.

This clone was seen a handful of times. J is TRBJ2-1 and V is TRBV10-3, with D possibly matching TRBD2 (5 bases). Trimming shortened V by 10 bases and J by 6 bases, and 10 bases separated the two germline ends. The germline V gene encodes CDR1 ENHRY and CDR2 SYGVKD. The CDR3 has 11 residues. The CDR3 nucleotides are TGTGCCACCAGCGGCGGCAATGAGCAGTTCTTC. Translation gives CATSGGNEQFF.

Only one count was recorded for this clone. This rearrangement joins TRBV6-5 to TRBJ2-7, with 10 bases aligning to TRBD2. The CDR3 sequence is 16 residues long. After removal of 0 bases from V and 5 bases from J, the junction contained 7 bases not matched to a gene. Germline-derived CDR1 and CDR2 are MNHEY and SVGAGI. The CDR3 nucleotides read TGTGCCAGCAGTTACTCGAGGCAGCGGGGGGGCCACGAGCAGTACTTC. This gives the protein CASSYSRQRGGHEQYF.

The chain joins TRBV5-1 to TRBJ2-6, with D uncertain. V was shortened by 0 bases and J by 0 bases, with 4 bases between the two germline ends. The germline V gene encodes CDR1 SGHRS and CDR2 YFSETQ. The CDR3 length is 15 residues. The CDR3 nucleotides are TGCGCCAGCAGCTTGGAAGCCTCTGGGGCCAACGTCCTGACTTTC. Translating gives CASSLEASGANVLTF.

CDR3 coding DNA: TGTGCCAGCAGTCATAGCGGGGGGAATGAGCAGTTCTTC. This encodes CASSHSGGNEQFF. This rearrangement joins TRBV2 to TRBJ2-1; 10 bases are a match to TRBD2. V was pared by 5 bases and J by 7 bases, with 2 bases of the junction left unmatched. This CDR3 contains 13 residues. CDR1 SNHLY and CDR2 FYNNEI come from the germline V gene.

The V and J genes are TRBV7-6 and TRBJ1-2, with D unresolved. V lost 0 bases to trimming and J lost 4 bases, with 15 bases between them. CDR3 length: 16 residues. In germline, CDR1 is SGHVS, CDR2 FNYEAQ. CDR3 sequence (DNA): TGTGCCAGCAGCTTAGCCCCGCATCGGCAGATCTATGGCTACACCTTC. Encoded protein: CASSLAPHRQIYGYTF.

The V call is TRBV6-5, the J call TRBJ2-1; TRBD2 agrees at 13 bases. Losses at the gene ends were 6 bases for V and 4 bases for J; bases not matched to a gene: 3. This CDR3 contains 15 residues. CDR1 is MNHEY, CDR2 SVGAGI, per germline. In DNA, the CDR3 is TGTGCCAGCAGCCCGGGACTAGCGGGGTACAATGAGCAGTTCTTC. This encodes CASSPGLAGYNEQFF.